A selection of T cell receptor beta chains follows, all from one sample in a study of resident and recirculating memory T cells in vitiligo. The repertoire was sequenced with immunoSEQ multiplex PCR; TCRdb's copy has only in-frame clones and lacks some. The sample lists fewer than 85,000 clones; 90% to 95% were seen once. Source material: blood. The receptor set was obtained from a male donor with vitiligo. Both conserved end residues are part of each CDR3. The D gene is left open where the match is weak. The size field is filled for only some rows; it gives once, few, many or a size class.

TRBV7-9	-	TRBJ2-7	TRBD2	TGTGCCAGCAGCGACGGACTAGCGGGAGGTTCGGCCTACGAGCAGTACTTC	CASSDGLAGGSAYEQYF
TRBV30	-	TRBJ2-1	TRBD1	TGTGCCTGGGTACAGGGGCGCGCTGGCGAGCAGTTCTTC	CAWVQGRAGEQFF
TRBV9	-	TRBJ2-1	TRBD1	TGTGCCAGCAGCGATGGGACCAGGGGGAATGAGCAGTTCTTC	CASSDGTRGNEQFF
TRBV28	once	TRBJ2-2	TRBD1	TGTGCCAGCAGGGACGGGGACAGAAGGAACACCGGGGAGCTGTTTTTT	CASRDGDRRNTGELFF
TRBV4-3	-	TRBJ2-3	-	TGCGCCAGCGGGACTACGAGGGGGTCTAGCACAGATACGCAGTATTTT	CASGTTRGSSTDTQYF
TRBV28	-	TRBJ1-1	-	TGTGCCAGCAGTTTTTCCACAAGGGGGAAGGTGAACACTGAAGCTTTCTTT	CASSFSTRGKVNTEAFF
TRBV7-9	-	TRBJ2-2	-	TGTGCCAGCAGCCTCGGGGAGCTGTTTTTT	CASSLGELFF
TRBV5-6	-	TRBJ1-4	TRBD1	TGTGCCAGCAGCTTACAACAGGGGAATGAAAAACTGTTTTTT	CASSLQQGNEKLFF
TRBV14	-	TRBJ2-5	-	TGTGCCAGCAGCCAAGATCCCCACCGGGGTCAAGAGACCCAGTACTTC	CASSQDPHRGQETQYF
TRBV4-3	-	TRBJ2-7	TRBD1	TGCGCCAGCAGCCAAAAGGGGGCCGAGCAGTACTTC	CASSQKGAEQYF
TRBV18	-	TRBJ1-1	TRBD1	TGTGCCAGCTCGCAGGGACAGACGAGGACTGAAGCTTTCTTT	CASSQGQTRTEAFF
TRBV30	-	TRBJ2-1	-	TGTGCCTGGGCCCCTGGAGGACTAAGAATCGATGAGCAGTTCTTC	CAWAPGGLRIDEQFF
TRBV5-1	-	TRBJ2-1	TRBD1	TGCGCCAGCAGCCCCGGACAGGGGGCATACAATGAGCAGTTCTTC	CASSPGQGAYNEQFF
TRBV9	-	TRBJ1-2	-	TGTGCCAGCAGCGTAGATTCGAGGTCGACGGGCTACACCTTC	CASSVDSRSTGYTF
TRBV4-1	-	TRBJ2-2	TRBD1	TGCGCCAGCAGCTTGGGACAGCTCACCGGGGAGCTGTTTTTT	CASSLGQLTGELFF
TRBV18	-	TRBJ2-7	-	TGTGCCAGCTCACCTGGCTCCCGGAGGGGCGAGCAGTACTTC	CASSPGSRRGEQYF
TRBV27	-	TRBJ2-1	-	TGTGCCAGCAGTTCTTGGGGGCGGGGGCTCTACAATGAGCAGTTCTTC	CASSSWGRGLYNEQFF
TRBV28	-	TRBJ2-7	-	TGTGCCAGCAATCCGGGACACCATTGGGAGCAGTACTTC	CASNPGHHWEQYF